The TCR beta chain under discussion was sequenced for a study of blood T cells in healthy people across ages. Then a second PCR, running about 6 to 12 cycles, was carried out with a sample-barcoded 5' primer and a J-beta primer mix. TCRdb fed the 5' RACE reads into MiXCR, producing one record per CDR3 protein. The sample includes 800,000 to 950,000 distinct CDR3 sequences, about 28% seen only once; the top ten take roughly 10%. Unmatched junction bases numbered 13, after V lost 3 bases and J lost 11 bases. The CDR3 covers 16 residues. Per the germline V gene, CDR1 is SGDLS and CDR2 is YYNGEE. Each donor gave roughly 9.1 milliliters of peripheral blood. The same data also contributed to another study, on T cells of mothers and their children. That paper notes: In this cohort, donors were three healthy Caucasian mothers plus their six children.

The sample taken for sequencing was blood. The chain combines TRBV9 with TRBJ2-5; 13 nucleotides line up with TRBD2. The sequence derives from a woman in her thirties or forties in good health. The CDR3 spells CASSAEGLAGFNEQYF. In DNA, the CDR3 is TGTGCCAGCAGCGCGGAGGGACTAGCGGGGTTTAATGAGCAGTACTTC.